The sequence of this T cell receptor (beta chain) was determined in a study of blood T cell repertoires in COVID-19. Whole-study context: PBMCs, B-cell-depleted T cells, or T cells provided the cDNA or gDNA that made up the material.

Libraries were prepared by immunoSEQ multiplex PCR; TCRdb keeps only in-frame clonotypes and omits some of them. In the table there are fewer than 150,000 clones, 70% to 80% of which are singletons. This clonotype was obtained from a human donor in a cohort sampled during active COVID-19. Sequenced input: peripheral blood.

The CDR3 nucleotides are TGTGCCAGCAGCCAAGAACCGGGGGCGAACACCGGGGAGCTGTTTTTT. Translation: CASSQEPGANTGELFF. V is TRBV3-1 (or the pseudogene TRBV3-2) and J is TRBJ2-2, with D possibly matching TRBD2 (6 bases). Germline lookup yields CDR1 LGHDT and CDR2 YNNKEL (reference sequence). The V end lost 0 bases, the J end lost 0 bases, and 8 bases lay between the germline ends. This CDR3 is built from 16 residues.